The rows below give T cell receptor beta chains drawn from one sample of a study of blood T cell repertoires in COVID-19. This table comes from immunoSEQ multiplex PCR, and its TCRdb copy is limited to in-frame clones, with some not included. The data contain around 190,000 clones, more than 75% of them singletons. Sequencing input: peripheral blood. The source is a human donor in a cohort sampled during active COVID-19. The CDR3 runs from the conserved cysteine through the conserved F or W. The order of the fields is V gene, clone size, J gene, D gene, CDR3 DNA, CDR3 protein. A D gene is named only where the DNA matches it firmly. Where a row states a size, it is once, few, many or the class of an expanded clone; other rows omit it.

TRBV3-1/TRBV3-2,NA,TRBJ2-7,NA,TGTGCCAGCAGCCAAGTCGAGGGTAACGAGCAGTACTTC,CASSQVEGNEQYF
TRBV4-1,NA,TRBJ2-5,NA,TGCGCCAGCAGCCCACTCCCAGGCAGGGCGAGTGAGACCCAGTACTTC,CASSPLPGRASETQYF
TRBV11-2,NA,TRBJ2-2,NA,TGTGCCAGCAGCCCCGGGGTGAACACCGGGGAGCTGTTTTTT,CASSPGVNTGELFF
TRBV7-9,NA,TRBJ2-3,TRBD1,TGTGCCAGCAGCCTGACAGGGGGCACAGATACGCAGTATTTT,CASSLTGGTDTQYF
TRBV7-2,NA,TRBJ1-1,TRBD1,TGTGCCAGCAGCCCGACAGGGGTCAACACTGAAGCTTTCTTT,CASSPTGVNTEAFF
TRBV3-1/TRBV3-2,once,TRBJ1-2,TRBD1,TGTGCCAGCAGCCCCGGGACAGCTTATGGCTACACCTTC,CASSPGTAYGYTF
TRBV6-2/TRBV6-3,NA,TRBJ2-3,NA,TGTGCCAGCAGTCCGTCGGTGAGAGCAGATACGCAGTATTTT,CASSPSVRADTQYF
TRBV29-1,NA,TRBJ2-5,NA,TGCAGCGTTGACCCACAGGGACCTCCCCAAGAGACCCAGTACTTC,CSVDPQGPPQETQYF
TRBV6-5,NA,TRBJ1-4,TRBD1,TGTGCCAGCAATCCGGACAGGGGACTTGAAAAACTGTTTTTT,CASNPDRGLEKLFF
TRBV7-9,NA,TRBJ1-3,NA,TGTGCCAGCAGCCCATCCGCCGGCTCTGGAAACACCATATATTTT,CASSPSAGSGNTIYF
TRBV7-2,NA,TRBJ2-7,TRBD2,TGTGCCAGCAGCCCCGGGATTTGGCGGGGGTCCTACGAGCAGTACTTC,CASSPGIWRGSYEQYF
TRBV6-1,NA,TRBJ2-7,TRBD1,TGTGCCAGCAGTGAATATAACCGGGACAGACCCTACGAGCAGTACTTC,CASSEYNRDRPYEQYF
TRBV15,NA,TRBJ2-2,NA,TGTGCCACCAGCGGAACTAGGACCGGGGAGCTGTTTTTT,CATSGTRTGELFF
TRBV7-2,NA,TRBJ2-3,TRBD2,TGTGCCAGCAGCTTAACAGCGGGGGGGATCGTTTCCACAGATACGCAGTATTTT,CASSLTAGGIVSTDTQYF
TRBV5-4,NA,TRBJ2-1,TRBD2,TGTGCCAGCAGCGGGAGGTCTAGCGGAGCTACCTACAATGAGCAGTTCTTC,CASSGRSSGATYNEQFF
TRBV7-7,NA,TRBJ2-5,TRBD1,TGTGCTAGCAGCCTGGGACAGGGAAGGGGGGAGACCCAGTACTTC,CASSLGQGRGETQYF
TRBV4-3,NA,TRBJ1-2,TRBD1,TGCGCCAGCAGCCAAGATCGGGACAGATTCTATGGCTACACCTTC,CASSQDRDRFYGYTF
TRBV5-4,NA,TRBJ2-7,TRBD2,TGTGCCAGCAGCTTGGGGGGCACCGTAGCGGGAGGGAGGAGAGAGCAGTACTTC,CASSLGGTVAGGRREQYF
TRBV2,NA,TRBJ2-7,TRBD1,TGTGCCAGCAGAACGACAGGGGGCGGCGGTTACGAGCAGTACTTC,CASRTTGGGGYEQYF
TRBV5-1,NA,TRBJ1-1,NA,TGCGCCAGCAGCCCCGGCAGGGTAAAGAACACTGAAGCTTTCTTT,CASSPGRVKNTEAFF
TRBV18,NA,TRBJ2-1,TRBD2,TGTGCCAGCTCAAAGACTAGCGGGGTCTACAATGAGCAGTTCTTC,CASSKTSGVYNEQFF
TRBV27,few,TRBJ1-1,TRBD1,TGTGCCAGCAGTTTGGACAGGGTGAACACTGAAGCTTTCTTT,CASSLDRVNTEAFF
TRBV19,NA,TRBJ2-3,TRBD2,TGTGCCAGTAGTAATTCCGGGGGGGCGGGAGATACGCAGTATTTT,CASSNSGGAGDTQYF
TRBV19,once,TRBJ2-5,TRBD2,TGTGCCAGTAGTATGTACGGCGGGGGGAGCAGAGAGACCCAGTACTTC,CASSMYGGGSRETQYF
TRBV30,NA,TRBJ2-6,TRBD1,TGTGCCTGGAGTTGGACAGGGACTGGGGCCAACGTCCTGACTTTC,CAWSWTGTGANVLTF
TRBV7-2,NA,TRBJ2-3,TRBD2,TGTGCCAGCAGCTTAATAAGCGGGGGGCCCACAGATACGCAGTATTTT,CASSLISGGPTDTQYF
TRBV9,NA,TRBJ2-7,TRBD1,TGTGCCAGCAGCGTAGAGGGACAGACCGTACCCTACGAGCAGTACTTC,CASSVEGQTVPYEQYF
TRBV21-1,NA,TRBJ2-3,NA,TGTGCCAGCAGCAAATATTGGGCGGGAGCTAGCACAGATACGCAGTATTTT,CASSKYWAGASTDTQYF
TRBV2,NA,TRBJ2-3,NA,TGTGCCAGCAGGACAGGCGAAGATACGCAGTATTTT,CASRTGEDTQYF
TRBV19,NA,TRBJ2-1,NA,TGTGCCAGCTCTGAAAGCTTCCGGAGGGTAAATGAGCAGTTCTTC,CASSESFRRVNEQFF
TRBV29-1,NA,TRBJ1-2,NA,TGCAGCGTTGAGACCGGGGACTATGGCTACACCTTC,CSVETGDYGYTF
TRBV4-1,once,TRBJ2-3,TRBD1,TGCGCCAGCAGCCAAGATGGCAGGGGGCGCTTGGAGACCCCAGATACGCAGTATTTT,CASSQDGRGRLETPDTQYF
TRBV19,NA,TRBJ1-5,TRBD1,TGTGCCAGTAGTGTGCGGGACAGTTATAGCAATCAGCCCCAGCATTTT,CASSVRDSYSNQPQHF
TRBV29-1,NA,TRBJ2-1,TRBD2,TGCAGCGTTGTCTCGGGGACTAGGCCCTCCTACAATGAGCAGTTCTTC,CSVVSGTRPSYNEQFF
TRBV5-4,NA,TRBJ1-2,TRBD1,TGTGCCAGCAGCCCCCGGGACAGGGGACCTAACTATGGCTACACCTTC,CASSPRDRGPNYGYTF
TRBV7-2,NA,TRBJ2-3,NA,TGTGCCAGCAGCAAGGGGGGGGGCGCCTCATCCGATACGCAGTATTTT,CASSKGGGASSDTQYF
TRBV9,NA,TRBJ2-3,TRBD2,TGTGCCAGCAGCCCCTACTCGCTGGGGGGGGATACGCAGTATTTT,CASSPYSLGGDTQYF
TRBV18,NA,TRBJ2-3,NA,TGTGCCAGCTCACCCCTGGACTGGGGCACAGATACGCAGTATTTT,CASSPLDWGTDTQYF
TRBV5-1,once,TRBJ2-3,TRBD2,TGCGCCAGCAGTCAGCGGGAGGGGGGGACAGATACGCAGTATTTT,CASSQREGGTDTQYF
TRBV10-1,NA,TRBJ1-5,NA,TGCGCCAGCCGCGAAGAGCAGCCCCAGCATTTT,CASREEQPQHF
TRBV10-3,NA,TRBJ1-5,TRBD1,TGTGCCATCAGTGAGGCCGGGACAGGGAGCCAGCCCCAGCATTTT,CAISEAGTGSQPQHF
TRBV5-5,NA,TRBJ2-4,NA,TGTGCCAGCAGCTTGGGGGCGCTAGCCAAAAACATTCAGTACTTC,CASSLGALAKNIQYF
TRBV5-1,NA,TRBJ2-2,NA,TGCGCCAGCAGCTCCGGGACAACGAACACCGGGGAGCTGTTTTTT,CASSSGTTNTGELFF
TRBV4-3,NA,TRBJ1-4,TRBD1,TGCGCCAGCAGCCTCGACAGGGTCATTAAAAAACTGTTTTTT,CASSLDRVIKKLFF
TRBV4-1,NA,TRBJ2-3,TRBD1,TGCGCCAGCAGCCAGGGACCGGGACAGGGCCCATATACGCAGTATTTT,CASSQGPGQGPYTQYF
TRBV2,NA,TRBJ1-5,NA,TGTGCCAGCAGTGGAGGGCTTAGCAATCAGCCCCAGCATTTT,CASSGGLSNQPQHF
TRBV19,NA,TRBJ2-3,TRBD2,TGTGCCAGTAGGGGACTAGCGGGGGATGCAGATACGCAGTATTTT,CASRGLAGDADTQYF